The 5 T cell receptor beta chains reported below all come from one sample, sequenced in a study of blood T cell repertoires in COVID-19 (dated by TCRdb to the early 2020s). Library preparation employed the immunoSEQ multiplex PCR assay. The immuneACCESS repertoire file appears here via TCRdb, limited to in-frame rearrangements. These files lack a portion of the clones; in checked studies, under half of the deficit traces to unresolved V genes, and the cause of the others is not known. Counted in this sample were fewer than 300,000 clones; more than 65% of them appeared once. Of the sample, under 3.5% falls within the top ten clones. Specimen: peripheral blood. The source of these receptors is a woman aged 18-29 years with acute or convalescent COVID-19.

V and J are TRBV5-4 and TRBJ1-2; no reliable D call. The V gene lost 1 base and the J gene lost 3 bases, with 7 bases spanning the gap. Per the germline V gene, CDR1 is SGHNT and CDR2 is YYREEE (reference sequence). The CDR3 contains 13 residues. The CDR3 DNA reads TGTGCCAGCAGCTTGTATTCTGACTATGGCTACACCTTC. This gives the protein CASSLYSDYGYTF.

This chain joins TRBV3-1 (or the pseudogene TRBV3-2) and TRBJ1-6; no reliable D call. Trimming removed 5 bases at V and 9 bases at J, with 8 bases between. The CDR3 length is 12 residues. CDR1 is LGHDT, CDR2 YNNKEL, per germline (reference sequence). The CDR3 region has the DNA TGTGCCAGCAGCGCTCTGAGTTCACCCCTCCACTTT. Its translation is CASSALSSPLHF.

This clone was counted only a few times. The V call is TRBV29-1, the J call TRBJ2-3; no firm D call. There are 12 residues in the CDR3. V shed 5 bases and J shed 4 bases, with 10 bases lying between them. CDR1 SQVTM and CDR2 ANQGSEA come from the germline V gene. CDR3 DNA: TGCAGCGTTTTCAGGCCCGCAGATACGCAGTATTTT. Translating gives CSVFRPADTQYF.

J is TRBJ2-2 and V is TRBV18; 9 bases line up with TRBD1. Germline-derived CDR1 and CDR2 are KGHSH and LQKENI. CDR3 length: 18 residues. The junction had 9 bases not matched to a gene; V was cut back by 1 base and J by 3 bases. The CDR3 DNA is TGTGCCAGCTCACCACGGGCCACCGGGACAGGGTACACCGGGGAGCTGTTTTTT. Translated: CASSPRATGTGYTGELFF.

V gene TRBV7-8 combines with J gene TRBJ2-1; 8 positions agree with TRBD2. V was clipped by 0 bases and J by 8 bases; unmatched bases: 12. The germline V gene encodes CDR1 SGHVS and CDR2 FQNEAQ. CDR3 length: 17 amino acids. The CDR3 sequence: CASSLARSPSGRDEQFF. CDR3 sequence (DNA): TGTGCCAGCAGCTTAGCGCGATCCCCAAGCGGGAGAGATGAGCAGTTCTTC.